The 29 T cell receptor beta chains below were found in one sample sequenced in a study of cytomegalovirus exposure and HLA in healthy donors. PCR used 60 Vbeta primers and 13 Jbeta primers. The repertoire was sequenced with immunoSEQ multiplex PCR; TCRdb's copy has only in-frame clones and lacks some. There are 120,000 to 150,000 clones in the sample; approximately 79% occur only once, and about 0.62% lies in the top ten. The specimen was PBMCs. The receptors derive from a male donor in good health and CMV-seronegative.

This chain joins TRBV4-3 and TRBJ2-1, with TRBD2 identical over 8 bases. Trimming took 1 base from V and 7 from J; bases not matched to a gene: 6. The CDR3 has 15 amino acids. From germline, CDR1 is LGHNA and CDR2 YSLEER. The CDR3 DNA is TGCGCCAGCAGCCAAGTGGGACTAGGCGGGAATGAGCAGTTCTTC. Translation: CASSQVGLGGNEQFF.

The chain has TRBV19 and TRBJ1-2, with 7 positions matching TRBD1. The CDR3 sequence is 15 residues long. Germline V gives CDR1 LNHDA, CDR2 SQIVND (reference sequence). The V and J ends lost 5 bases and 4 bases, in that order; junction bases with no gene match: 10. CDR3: CASSFPGQDPYGYTF. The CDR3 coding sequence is TGTGCCAGTAGTTTCCCCGGACAGGACCCCTATGGCTACACCTTC.

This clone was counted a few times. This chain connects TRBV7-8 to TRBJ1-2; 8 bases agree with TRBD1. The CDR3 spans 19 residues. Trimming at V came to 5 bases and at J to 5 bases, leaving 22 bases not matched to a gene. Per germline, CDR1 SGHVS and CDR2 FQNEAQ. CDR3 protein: CASSPYGQGSTPTQYGYTF. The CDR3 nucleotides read TGTGCCAGCAGCCCCTACGGACAGGGCTCGACCCCCACTCAGTATGGCTACACCTTC.

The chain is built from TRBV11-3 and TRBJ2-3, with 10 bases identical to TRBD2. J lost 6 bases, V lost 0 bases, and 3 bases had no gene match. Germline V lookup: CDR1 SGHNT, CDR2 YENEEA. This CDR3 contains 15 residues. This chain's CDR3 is CASSLDSGRSDTQYF. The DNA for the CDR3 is TGTGCCAGCAGCTTAGATAGCGGGAGGTCTGATACGCAGTATTTT.

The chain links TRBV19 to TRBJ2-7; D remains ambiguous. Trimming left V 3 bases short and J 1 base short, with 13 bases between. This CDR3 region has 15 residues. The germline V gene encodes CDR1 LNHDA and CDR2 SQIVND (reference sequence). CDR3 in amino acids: CASSMRWSDSYEQYF. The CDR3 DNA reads TGTGCCAGTAGTATGCGATGGAGCGATTCCTACGAGCAGTACTTC.

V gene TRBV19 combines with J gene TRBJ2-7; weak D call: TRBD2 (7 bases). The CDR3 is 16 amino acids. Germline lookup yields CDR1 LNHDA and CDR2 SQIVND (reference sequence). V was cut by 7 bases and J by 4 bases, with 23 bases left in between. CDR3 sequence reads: CASTSAGAGKEYEQYF. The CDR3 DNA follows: TGTGCCAGTACCTCCGCGGGGGCGGGGAAGGAATACGAGCAGTACTTC.

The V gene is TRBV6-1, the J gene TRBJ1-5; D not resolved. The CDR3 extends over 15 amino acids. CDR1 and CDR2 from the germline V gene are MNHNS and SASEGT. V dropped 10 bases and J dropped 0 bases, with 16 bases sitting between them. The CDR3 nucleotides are TGTGCCACCCTGAGGGCACAGTATAGCAATCAGCCCCAGCATTTT. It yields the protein CATLRAQYSNQPQHF.

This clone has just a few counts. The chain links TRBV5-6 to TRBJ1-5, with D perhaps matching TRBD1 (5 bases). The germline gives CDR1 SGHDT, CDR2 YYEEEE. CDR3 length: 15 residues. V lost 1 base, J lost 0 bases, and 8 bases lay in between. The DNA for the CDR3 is TGTGCCAGCAGCTTGAGGCAGGGTAGCAATCAGCCCCAGCATTTT. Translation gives CASSLRQGSNQPQHF.

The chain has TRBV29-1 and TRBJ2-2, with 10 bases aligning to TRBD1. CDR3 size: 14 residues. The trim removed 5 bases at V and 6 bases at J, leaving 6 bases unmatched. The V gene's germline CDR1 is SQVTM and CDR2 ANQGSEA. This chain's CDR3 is CSVRQGASPGELFF. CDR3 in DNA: TGCAGCGTTCGACAGGGGGCATCGCCCGGGGAGCTGTTTTTT.

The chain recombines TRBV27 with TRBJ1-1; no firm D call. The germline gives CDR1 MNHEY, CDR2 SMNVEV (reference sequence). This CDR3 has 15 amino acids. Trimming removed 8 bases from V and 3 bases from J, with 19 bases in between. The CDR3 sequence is CASHKFPVGDTEAFF. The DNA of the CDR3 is TGTGCCAGCCATAAATTCCCGGTCGGAGACACTGAAGCTTTCTTT.

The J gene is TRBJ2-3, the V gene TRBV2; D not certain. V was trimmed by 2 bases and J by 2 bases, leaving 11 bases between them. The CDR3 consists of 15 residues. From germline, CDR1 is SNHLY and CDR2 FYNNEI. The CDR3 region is CASSELSPPTDTQYF. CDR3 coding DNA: TGTGCCAGCAGTGAATTAAGCCCACCCACAGATACGCAGTATTTT.

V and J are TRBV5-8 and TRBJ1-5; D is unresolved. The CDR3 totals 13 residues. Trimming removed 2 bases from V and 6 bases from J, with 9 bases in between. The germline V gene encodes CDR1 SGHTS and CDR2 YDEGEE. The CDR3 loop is CASSFRGSQPQHF. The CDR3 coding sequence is TGTGCCAGCAGCTTCCGGGGTAGTCAGCCCCAGCATTTT.

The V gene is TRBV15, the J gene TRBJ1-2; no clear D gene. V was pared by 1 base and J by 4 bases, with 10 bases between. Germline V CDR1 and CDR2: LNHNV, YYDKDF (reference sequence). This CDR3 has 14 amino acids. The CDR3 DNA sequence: TGTGCCACCAGCAGAGGGAGGAAGCCCTATGGCTACACCTTC. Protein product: CATSRGRKPYGYTF.

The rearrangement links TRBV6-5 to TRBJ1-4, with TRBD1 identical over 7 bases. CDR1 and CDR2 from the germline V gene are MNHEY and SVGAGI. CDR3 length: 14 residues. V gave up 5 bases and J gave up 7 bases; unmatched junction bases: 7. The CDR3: CASSNNRGIEKLFF. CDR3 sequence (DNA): TGTGCCAGCAGTAACAACAGGGGCATTGAAAAACTGTTTTTT.

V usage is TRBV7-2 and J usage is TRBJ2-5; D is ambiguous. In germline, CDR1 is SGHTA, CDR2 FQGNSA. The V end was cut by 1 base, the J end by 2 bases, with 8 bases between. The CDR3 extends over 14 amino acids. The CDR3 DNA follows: TGTGCCAGCAGCTTAGTGTGGCCACAAGAGACCCAGTACTTC. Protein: CASSLVWPQETQYF.

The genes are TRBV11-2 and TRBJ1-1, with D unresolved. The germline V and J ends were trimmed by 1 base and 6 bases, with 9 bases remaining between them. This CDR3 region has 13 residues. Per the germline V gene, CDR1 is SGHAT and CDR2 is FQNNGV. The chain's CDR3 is CASSLVVRAEAFF. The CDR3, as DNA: TGTGCCAGCAGCTTAGTCGTGAGGGCTGAAGCTTTCTTT.

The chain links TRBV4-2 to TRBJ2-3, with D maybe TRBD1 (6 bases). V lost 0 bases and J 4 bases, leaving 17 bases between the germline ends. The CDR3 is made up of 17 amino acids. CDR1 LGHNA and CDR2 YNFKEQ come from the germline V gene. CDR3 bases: TGTGCCAGCAGCCAAGATGGGTCGGGTTCAGGGGCAGATACGCAGTATTTT. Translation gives CASSQDGSGSGADTQYF.

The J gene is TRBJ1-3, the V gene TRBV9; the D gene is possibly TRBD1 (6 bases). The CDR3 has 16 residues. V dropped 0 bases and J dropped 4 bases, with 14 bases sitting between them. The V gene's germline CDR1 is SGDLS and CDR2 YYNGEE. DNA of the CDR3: TGTGCCAGCAGCGTAGAGGAGTCGCAGGGGGGAAACACCATATATTTT. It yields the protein CASSVEESQGGNTIYF.

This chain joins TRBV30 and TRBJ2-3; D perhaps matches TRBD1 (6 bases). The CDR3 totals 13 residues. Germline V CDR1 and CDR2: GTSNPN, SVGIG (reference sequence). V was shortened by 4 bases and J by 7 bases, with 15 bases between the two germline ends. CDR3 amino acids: CAWTPGGGHTQYF. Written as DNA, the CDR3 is TGTGCCTGGACCCCCGGTGGGGGCCATACGCAGTATTTT.

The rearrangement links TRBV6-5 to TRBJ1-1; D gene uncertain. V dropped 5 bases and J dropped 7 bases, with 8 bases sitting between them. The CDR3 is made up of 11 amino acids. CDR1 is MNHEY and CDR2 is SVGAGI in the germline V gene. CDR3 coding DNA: TGTGCCAGCAGTATCCGGGATGAAGCTTTCTTT. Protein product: CASSIRDEAFF.

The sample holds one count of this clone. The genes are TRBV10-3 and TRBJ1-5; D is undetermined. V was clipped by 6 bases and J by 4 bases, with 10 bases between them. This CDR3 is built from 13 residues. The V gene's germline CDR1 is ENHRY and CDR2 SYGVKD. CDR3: CAIRGRENQPQHF. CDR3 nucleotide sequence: TGTGCCATCAGAGGGAGGGAGAATCAGCCCCAGCATTTT.

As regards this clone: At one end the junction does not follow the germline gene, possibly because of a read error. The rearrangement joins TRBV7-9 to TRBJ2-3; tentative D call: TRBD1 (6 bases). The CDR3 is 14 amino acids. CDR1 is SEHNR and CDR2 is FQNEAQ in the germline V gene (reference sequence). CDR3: CSSSPQGITDTQYF. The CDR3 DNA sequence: TGTTCCAGCAGCCCCCAGGGGATCACAGATACGCAGTATTTT.

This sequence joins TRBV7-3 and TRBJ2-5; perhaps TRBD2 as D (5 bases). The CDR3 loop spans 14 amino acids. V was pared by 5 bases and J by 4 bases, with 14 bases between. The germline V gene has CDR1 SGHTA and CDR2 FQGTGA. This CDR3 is CASSPGSPPETQYF. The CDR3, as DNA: TGTGCCAGCAGCCCGGGAAGCCCCCCAGAGACCCAGTACTTC. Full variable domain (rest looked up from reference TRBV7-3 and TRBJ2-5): GAGVSQTPSNKVTEKGKYVELRCDPISGHTALYWYRQSLGQGPEFLIYFQGTGAADDSGLPNDRFFAVRPEGSVSTLKIQRTERGDSAVYLCASSPGSPPETQYFGPGTRLLVL.

This chain's CDR3 is CASSKVQGRTDTQYF. Written as DNA, the CDR3 is TGTGCCAGCAGCAAAGTACAGGGTCGAACAGATACGCAGTATTTT. This chain uses TRBV21-1 with TRBJ2-3; TRBD1 is taken as the D call from the table, unchecked against the DNA. TRBV21-1 is annotated as a pseudogene. This CDR3 spans 15 amino acids.

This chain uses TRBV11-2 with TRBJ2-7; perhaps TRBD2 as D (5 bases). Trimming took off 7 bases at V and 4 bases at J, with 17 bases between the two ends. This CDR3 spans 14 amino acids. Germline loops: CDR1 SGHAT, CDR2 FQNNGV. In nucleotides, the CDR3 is TGTGCCAGCAACGGACGGGGTTTCACTTACGAGCAGTACTTC. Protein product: CASNGRGFTYEQYF. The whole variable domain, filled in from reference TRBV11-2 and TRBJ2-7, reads EAGVAQSPRYKIIEKRQSVAFWCNPISGHATLYWYQQILGQGPKLLIQFQNNGVVDDSQLPKDRFSAERLKGVDSTLKIQPAKLEDSAVYLCASNGRGFTYEQYFGPGTRLTVT.

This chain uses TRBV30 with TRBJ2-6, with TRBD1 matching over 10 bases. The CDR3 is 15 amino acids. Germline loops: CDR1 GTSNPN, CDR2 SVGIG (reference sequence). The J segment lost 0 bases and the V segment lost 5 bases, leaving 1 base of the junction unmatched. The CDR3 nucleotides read TGTGCCTGGGGACAGGGGGGCTCTGGGGCCAACGTCCTGACTTTC. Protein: CAWGQGGSGANVLTF.

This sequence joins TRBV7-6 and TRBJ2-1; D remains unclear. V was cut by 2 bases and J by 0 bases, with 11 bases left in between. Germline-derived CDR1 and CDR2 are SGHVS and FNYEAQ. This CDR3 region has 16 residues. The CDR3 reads CASSLNFLSSYNEQFF. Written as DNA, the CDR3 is TGTGCCAGCAGCTTAAACTTCTTGAGCTCCTACAATGAGCAGTTCTTC.

This chain's CDR3 is CASSEARGYGGEQYF. The CDR3 region has the DNA TGTGCCAGCAGTGAAGCGCGGGGCTACGGAGGGGAGCAGTACTTC. This chain connects TRBV2 to TRBJ2-7; D is perhaps TRBD2 (6 bases). V was shortened by 0 bases and J by 7 bases, with 16 bases between the two germline ends. The CDR3 loop spans 15 amino acids. The germline V gene has CDR1 SNHLY and CDR2 FYNNEI.

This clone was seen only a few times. The CDR3 nucleotides are TGTGCCAGCAGTGAAGCCCTAGCGGGGGCCTACGAGCAGTACTTC. This translates into CASSEALAGAYEQYF. The rearrangement uses TRBV6-1 and TRBJ2-7, with 10 bases matching TRBD2. The CDR3 is 15 amino acids. The J segment lost 2 bases and the V segment lost 0 bases, leaving 1 base of the junction unmatched. Germline V lookup: CDR1 MNHNS, CDR2 SASEGT.